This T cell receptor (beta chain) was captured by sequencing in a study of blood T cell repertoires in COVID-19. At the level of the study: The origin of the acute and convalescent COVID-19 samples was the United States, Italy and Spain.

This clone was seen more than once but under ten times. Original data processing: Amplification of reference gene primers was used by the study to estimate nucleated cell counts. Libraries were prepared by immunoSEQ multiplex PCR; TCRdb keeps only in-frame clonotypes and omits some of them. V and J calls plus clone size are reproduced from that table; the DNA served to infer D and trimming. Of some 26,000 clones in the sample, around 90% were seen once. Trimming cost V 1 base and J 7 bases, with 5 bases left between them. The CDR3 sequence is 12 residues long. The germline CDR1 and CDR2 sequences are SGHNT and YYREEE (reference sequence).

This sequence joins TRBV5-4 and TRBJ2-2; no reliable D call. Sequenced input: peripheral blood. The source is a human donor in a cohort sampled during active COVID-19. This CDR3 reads CASSLPDGELFF. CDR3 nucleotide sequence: TGTGCCAGCAGCTTGCCAGACGGGGAGCTGTTTTTT.